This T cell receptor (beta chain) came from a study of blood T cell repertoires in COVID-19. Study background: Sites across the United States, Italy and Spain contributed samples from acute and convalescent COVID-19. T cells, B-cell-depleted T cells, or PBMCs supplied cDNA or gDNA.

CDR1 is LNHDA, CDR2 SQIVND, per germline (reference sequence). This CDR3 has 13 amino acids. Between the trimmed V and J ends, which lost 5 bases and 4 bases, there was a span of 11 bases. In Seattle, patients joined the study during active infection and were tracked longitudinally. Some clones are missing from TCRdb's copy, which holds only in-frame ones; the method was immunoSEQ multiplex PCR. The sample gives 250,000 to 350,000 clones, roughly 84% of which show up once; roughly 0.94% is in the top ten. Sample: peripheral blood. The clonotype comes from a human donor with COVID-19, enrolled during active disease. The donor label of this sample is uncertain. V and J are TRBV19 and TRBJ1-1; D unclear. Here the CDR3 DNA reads TGTGCCAGTAGTTCTCAGGTTACCACTGAAGCTTTCTTT. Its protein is CASSSQVTTEAFF. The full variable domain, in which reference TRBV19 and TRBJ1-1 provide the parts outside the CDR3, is DGGITQSPKYLFRKEGQNVTLSCEQNLNHDAMYWYRQDPGQGLRLIYYSQIVNDFQKGDIAEGYSVSREKKESFPLTVTSAQKNPTAFYLCASSSQVTTEAFFGQGTRLTVV.